Following are 5 T cell receptor beta chains from one sample sequenced in a study of response to subunit inactivated influenza vaccine. TCRdb reanalysed the RT-PCR reads using MiXCR and keeps one entry per CDR3 protein. The profile shows roughly 700,000 distinct CDR3 sequences, around 13% of them singletons. This specimen was PBMCs from blood, taken about 14 days before vaccination. The source is a man aged 50 to 59 who received an inactivated influenza vaccine.

A few counts support this clonotype. This chain uses TRBV6-1 with TRBJ1-4, with D possibly TRBD1 on 5 matching bases. Deletions cut 6 bases from V and 11 bases from J, with 22 bases between. The CDR3 contains 15 residues. Germline CDR1 and CDR2: MNHNS and SASEGT. CDR3 DNA sequence: TGTGCCAGCAGGACCGGGGAGGGGCTCACTGGGAAACTGTTTTTT. This sequence encodes CASRTGEGLTGKLFF.

This clonotype was counted a few times. CDR3 loop: CASSPGGQGAYNEQFF. The CDR3 DNA reads as TGTGCCAGCTCACCGGGGGGGCAGGGCGCCTACAATGAGCAGTTCTTC. The genes are TRBV18 and TRBJ2-1, with D perhaps matching TRBD2 (7 bases). The CDR3 is made up of 16 amino acids. Trimming cost V 3 bases and J 2 bases, with 14 bases left between them. In germline, CDR1 is KGHSH, CDR2 LQKENI.

This clonotype has at least ten counts. The rearrangement links TRBV28 to TRBJ2-1, with D possibly matching TRBD2 (7 bases). With 6 bases removed from V and 0 bases from J, the gap between germline ends came to 9 bases. The CDR3 totals 14 residues. CDR1 MDHEN and CDR2 SYDVKM come from the germline V gene. The CDR3 nucleotides read TGTGCCAGCAGGGGGGGGCCCTCCTACAATGAGCAGTTCTTC. Translation gives CASRGGPSYNEQFF. Drawing the rest from reference TRBV28 and TRBJ2-1, the complete variable domain is DVKVTQSSRYLVKRTGEKVFLECVQDMDHENMFWYRQDPGLGLRLIYFSYDVKMKEKGDIPEGYSVSREKKERFSLILESASTNQTSMYLCASRGGPSYNEQFFGPGTRLTVL.

This clonotype turned up a few times. This chain links TRBV20-1 with TRBJ2-5; TRBD2 matches 7 bases. This CDR3 is 15 amino acids long. V dropped 0 bases and J dropped 3; count of bases not matched to a gene: 7. Germline CDR1 DFQATT, CDR2 SNEGSKA (reference sequence). The CDR3, as DNA: TGCAGTGCTAGAGATCTCCGGGAGGTTAAAGAGACCCAGTACTTC. Amino acids: CSARDLREVKETQYF.

The rearrangement uses TRBV3-1 and TRBJ1-6; 7 bases fit TRBD1. Germline lookup yields CDR1 LGHDT and CDR2 YNNKEL (reference sequence). There are 16 residues in the CDR3. The ends lost 1 base at V and 6 bases at J; junction bases unmatched: 6. The chain's CDR3 is CASSQGAGTVNSPLHF. The CDR3 DNA reads as TGTGCCAGCAGCCAAGGGGCCGGGACAGTTAATTCACCCCTCCACTTT.